In its sample, the clone carrying this T cell receptor (beta chain) was seen a few times. The target antigen is unknown. The data belong to a study of cytomegalovirus exposure and HLA in healthy donors. The CDR3 covers 18 residues. PCR primers comprised 60 Vbeta and 13 Jbeta primers. TCRdb keeps only in-frame clones here, not all; method: immunoSEQ multiplex PCR. The sample records 100,000 to 150,000 clones, 60% to 85% being singletons. Study-level results: Some public TCRs appeared in many individuals, while most sequences were rare. Later genetic work tied a missense DCLRE1C variant to beta-chain V and J trimming. Equally common other TCR beta chains were less clonally expanded than HLA-associated ones, a later analysis found.

This receptor was identified in a man between 50 and 59 years old in good health and CMV-seronegative. V is TRBV21-1 and J is TRBJ2-5; TRBD2, the table's D call, was not compared with the DNA. TRBV21-1 is a listed pseudogene. Input material: PBMCs. The CDR3 loop is CASSKTFPDSEVQETQYF. The CDR3 nucleotides read TGTGCCAGCAGCAAAACCTTCCCGGACTCCGAAGTCCAAGAGACCCAGTACTTC.